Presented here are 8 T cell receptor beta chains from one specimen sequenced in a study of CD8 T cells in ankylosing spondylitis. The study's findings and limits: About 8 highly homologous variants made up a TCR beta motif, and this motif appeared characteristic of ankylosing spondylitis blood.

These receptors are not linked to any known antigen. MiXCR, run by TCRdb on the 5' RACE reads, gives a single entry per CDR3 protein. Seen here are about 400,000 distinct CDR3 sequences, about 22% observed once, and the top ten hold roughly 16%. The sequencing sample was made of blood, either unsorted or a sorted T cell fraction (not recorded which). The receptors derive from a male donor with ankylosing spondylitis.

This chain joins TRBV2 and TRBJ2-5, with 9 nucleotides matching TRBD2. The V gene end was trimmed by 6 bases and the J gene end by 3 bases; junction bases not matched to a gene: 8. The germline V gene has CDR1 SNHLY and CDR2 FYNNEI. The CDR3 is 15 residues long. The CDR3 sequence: CASSPLGLAEETQYF. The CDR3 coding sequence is TGTGCCAGCAGCCCGCTGGGACTAGCCGAAGAGACCCAGTACTTC.

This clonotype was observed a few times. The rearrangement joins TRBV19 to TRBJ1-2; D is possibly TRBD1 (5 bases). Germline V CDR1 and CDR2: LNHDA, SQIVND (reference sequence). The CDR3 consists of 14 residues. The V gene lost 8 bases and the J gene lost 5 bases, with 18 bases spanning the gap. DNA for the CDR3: TGTGCCAGTGGCCTTGGTGGGGACGATTATGGCTACACCTTC. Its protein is CASGLGGDDYGYTF.

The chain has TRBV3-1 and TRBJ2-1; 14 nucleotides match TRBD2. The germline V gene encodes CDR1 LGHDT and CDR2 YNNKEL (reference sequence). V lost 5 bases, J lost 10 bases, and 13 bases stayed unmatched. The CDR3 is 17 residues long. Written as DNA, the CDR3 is TGTGCCAGCAGCTATACTGGTGAGACTAGCGGGAGGGGGGAGCAGTTCTTC. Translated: CASSYTGETSGRGEQFF.

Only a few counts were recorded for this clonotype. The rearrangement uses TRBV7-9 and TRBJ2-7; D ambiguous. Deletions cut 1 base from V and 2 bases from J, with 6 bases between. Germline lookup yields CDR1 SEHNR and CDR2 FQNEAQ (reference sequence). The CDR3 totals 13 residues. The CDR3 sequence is CASSLEGTYEQYF. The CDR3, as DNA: TGTGCCAGCAGCTTAGAGGGTACCTACGAGCAGTACTTC.

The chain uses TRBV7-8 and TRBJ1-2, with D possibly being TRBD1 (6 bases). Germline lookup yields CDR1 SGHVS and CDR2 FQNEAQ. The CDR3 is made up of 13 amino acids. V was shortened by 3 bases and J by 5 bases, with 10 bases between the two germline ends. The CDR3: CASSFRGIYGYTF. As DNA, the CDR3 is TGTGCCAGCAGCTTCAGGGGTATATATGGCTACACCTTC.

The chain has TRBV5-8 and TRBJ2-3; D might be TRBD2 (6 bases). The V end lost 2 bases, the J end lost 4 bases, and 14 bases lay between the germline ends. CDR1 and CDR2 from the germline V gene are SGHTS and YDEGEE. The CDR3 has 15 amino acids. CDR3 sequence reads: CASSFSGVAPDTQYF. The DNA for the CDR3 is TGTGCCAGCAGCTTTTCGGGAGTAGCCCCAGATACGCAGTATTTT.

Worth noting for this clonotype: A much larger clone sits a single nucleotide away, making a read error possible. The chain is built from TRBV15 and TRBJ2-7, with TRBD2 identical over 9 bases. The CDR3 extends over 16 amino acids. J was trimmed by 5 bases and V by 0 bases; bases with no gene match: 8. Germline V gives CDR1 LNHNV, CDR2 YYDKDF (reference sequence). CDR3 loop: CATSRDLVAGDDEQYF. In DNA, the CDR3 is TGTGCCACCAGCAGAGATCTCGTAGCGGGAGACGACGAGCAGTACTTC.

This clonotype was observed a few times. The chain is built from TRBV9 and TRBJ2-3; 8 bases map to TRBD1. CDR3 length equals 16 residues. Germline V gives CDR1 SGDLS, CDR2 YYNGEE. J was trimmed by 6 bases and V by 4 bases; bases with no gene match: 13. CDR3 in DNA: TGTGCCAGCAGCTTCCAGGGGGCACGCACCGTGGATACGCAGTATTTT. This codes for CASSFQGARTVDTQYF.